This TCR beta chain was sequenced in a study of monozygotic twins with inflammatory bowel disease. TCRdb reprocessed the 5' RACE reads, keeping one entry per CDR3 protein, no DNA. The specimen's table records fewer than 350,000 distinct CDR3 sequences. This CDR3 region has 20 residues. The V gene's germline CDR1 is MNHEY and CDR2 SVGAGI. The chain combines TRBV6-5 with TRBJ2-1; as DNA is missing, the TRBD2 call by TCRdb cannot be tested. This TCR was recovered from a human donor with ulcerative colitis or Crohn's disease, or a healthy co-twin of an affected twin (not recorded which). Sequencing input: blood. CDR3: CASSSTWAVEGRFTYNEQFF.